The T cell receptor beta chain described here comes from a study of CD8 T cells in Susac syndrome. Roughly 0.45 to 1 ug RNA was reverse transcribed with random hexamers. TCR beta CDR3 was amplified by immunoSEQ multiplex PCR. This amplification extended across 54 Vbeta and 13 Jbeta segments. MiXCR, run by TCRdb on the immunoSEQ multiplex PCR reads, gives a single entry per CDR3 protein. The sample lists around 280,000 distinct CDR3 sequences; 92% were seen once. CDR1 and CDR2 (germline): SQVTM, ANQGSEA. This CDR3 is built from 14 residues. V lost 4 bases and J lost 2; bases outside the gene matches: 1. This clonotype turned up a few times. Peripheral blood CD8+ and CD4+ T cells were profiled by TCR beta sequencing. It was treatment-naive patients with stable or active relapsing-remitting disease who made up the multiple sclerosis controls. Negative isolation yielded CD8+ and CD4+ T cells; FACS enriched TEMRA cells.

The specimen sequenced was CD4+ T cells from PBMCs. V usage is TRBV29-1 and J usage is TRBJ2-2; 10 nucleotides agree with TRBD1. The sequence derives from a human donor with multiple sclerosis. DNA for the CDR3: TGCAGCGTTGGACAGGGGGCTAACACCGGGGAGCTGTTTTTT. It translates to CSVGQGANTGELFF.